This T cell receptor beta chain was found in a study of regulatory T cells in long-lasting Graves disease. As for the study in general: Graves' patients with a new diagnosis had received antithyroid drugs under 3 months. Study conclusions and caveats: TCR diversity in persistent Graves' patients was below that of newly diagnosed ones. Favored gene segments in persistent disease were TRBV28, TRBJ1-2 and TRBJ2-5.

Specified time point: newly diagnosed GD, antithyroid drugs for less than 3 months. Extracted RNA from PBMCs served as the source of the TCR library. CDR3 length: 18 residues. The germline V gene has CDR1 MDHEN and CDR2 SYDVKM. On this clonotype: The antigen is undetermined. Its ends do not fully match the called genes, so a read error is possible.

Combining iRepertoire HTBI primers with Arm-PCR of CDR3 regions, the authors built TCR beta libraries. MiXCR, run by TCRdb on the multiplex PCR reads, gives a single entry per CDR3 protein. The sample yields 300,000 to 400,000 distinct CDR3 sequences, 18% seen once. The starting material was peripheral blood mononuclear cells (PBMCs), obtained at new diagnosis, from a patient treated with antithyroid drugs. The rearrangement joins TRBV28 to TRBJ2-1; TRBD2 matches 7 bases. The origin of this receptor is a female donor with Graves disease. The CDR3: CASSLSGLVGEFGNEQSF. The CDR3 DNA reads as TGTGCCAGCAGTTTAAGTGGACTAGTGGGAGAGTTCGGGAATGAGCAGTCCTTC.